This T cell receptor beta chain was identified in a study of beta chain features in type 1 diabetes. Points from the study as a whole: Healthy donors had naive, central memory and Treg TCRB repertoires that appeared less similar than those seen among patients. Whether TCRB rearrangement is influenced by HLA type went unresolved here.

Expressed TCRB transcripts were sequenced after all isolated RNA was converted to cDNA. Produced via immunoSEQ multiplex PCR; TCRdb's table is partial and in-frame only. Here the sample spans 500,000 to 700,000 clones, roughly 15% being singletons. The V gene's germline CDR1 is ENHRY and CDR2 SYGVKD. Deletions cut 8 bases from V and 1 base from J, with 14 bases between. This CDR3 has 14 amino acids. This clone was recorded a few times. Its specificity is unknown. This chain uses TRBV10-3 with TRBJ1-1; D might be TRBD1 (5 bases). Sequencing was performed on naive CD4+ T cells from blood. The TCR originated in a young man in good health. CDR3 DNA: TGTGCCATCGCGCCCCTTACAGGGAACACTGAAGCTTTCTTT. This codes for CAIAPLTGNTEAFF.